One and the same sample provided the 9 T cell receptor beta chains below, sequenced in a study of blood T cell repertoires in COVID-19. Sequencing used immunoSEQ multiplex PCR; TCRdb keeps in-frame clones, though not all of them. The sample shows 140,000 or so clones, roughly 89% of them seen only once. Source material: peripheral blood. The receptor set was obtained from a man aged 30 to 39 with COVID-19, enrolled during active disease.

The chain joins TRBV29-1 to TRBJ2-1; TRBD1 aligns across 8 bases. V gave up 7 bases and J gave up 5 bases; unmatched junction bases: 7. This CDR3 has 13 residues. The V gene's germline CDR1 is SQVTM and CDR2 ANQGSEA. In DNA form, the CDR3 reads TGCAGCGCCTGGACAGGGCTGAACAATGAGCAGTTCTTC. It is translated as CSAWTGLNNEQFF.

This clone was recorded a few times. This rearrangement joins TRBV6-2 or TRBV6-3 to TRBJ2-2; D might be TRBD2 (6 bases). Trimming left V 2 bases short and J 3 bases short, with 10 bases between. CDR1 MNHEY and CDR2 SVGEGT come from the germline V gene. The length of the CDR3 is 15 residues. The CDR3 DNA sequence: TGTGCCAGCAGTTACCTTGGGGGGTACACCGGGGAGCTGTTTTTT. It is translated as CASSYLGGYTGELFF.

The chain couples TRBV15 to TRBJ1-5; D uncertain. Germline CDR1 is LNHNV and CDR2 is YYDKDF (reference sequence). With 1 base removed from V and 4 bases from J, the gap between germline ends came to 2 bases. This CDR3 has 12 amino acids. DNA for the CDR3: TGTGCCACCAGCAGAGTAAATCAGCCCCAGCATTTT. Amino acids: CATSRVNQPQHF. Full variable domain (remainder filled in from reference TRBV15 and TRBJ1-5): DAMVIQNPRYQVTQFGKPVTLSCSQTLNHNVMYWYQQKSSQAPKLLFHYYDKDFNNEADTPDNFQSRRPNTSFCFLDIRSPGLGDTAMYLCATSRVNQPQHFGDGTRLSIL.

The J gene is TRBJ2-7, the V gene TRBV5-1; a weak D match, TRBD1 (6 bases). V dropped 4 bases and J dropped 1 base, with 18 bases sitting between them. Germline CDR1 and CDR2: SGHRS and YFSETQ. This CDR3 comprises 16 residues. CDR3 bases: TGCGCCAGCAGCCAGGACAGTGTAGCGCCGTCCTACGAGCAGTACTTC. Protein product: CASSQDSVAPSYEQYF.

This chain joins TRBV28 and TRBJ2-5; D is possibly TRBD1 (5 bases). The CDR3 sequence is 14 residues long. The germline gives CDR1 MDHEN, CDR2 SYDVKM. The ends were cut back, 8 bases at V and 5 bases at J, with 18 bases in the middle. CDR3 in DNA: TGTGCCAGCCAATTGGGGCCAAATGAGGAGACCCAGTACTTC. Protein product: CASQLGPNEETQYF.

The chain uses TRBV27 and TRBJ2-7; D may be TRBD1 (5 bases). The CDR3 consists of 14 residues. CDR1 and CDR2 (germline): MNHEY, SMNVEV (reference sequence). Trimming removed 3 bases from V and 2 bases from J, with 11 bases in between. This CDR3 is CASSFQGSPYEQYF. In nucleotides, the CDR3 is TGTGCCAGCAGTTTCCAGGGATCCCCCTACGAGCAGTACTTC.

The V gene is TRBV21-1, the J gene TRBJ2-7; TRBD2 reflects the table's D call only, with no check against the DNA. TRBV21-1 is a recognized pseudogene. This CDR3 contains 12 residues. Written as DNA, the CDR3 is TGTGCCAGCAGCAAACTGATGTGCGGATGGAACTTC. It translates to CASSKLMCGWNF.

This chain connects TRBV30 to TRBJ2-1; 10 bases are shared with TRBD2. The CDR3 contains 11 residues. CDR1 and CDR2 (germline): GTSNPN, SVGIG (reference sequence). V shed 4 bases and J 16 bases; nucleotides not matched to a gene: 7. This CDR3 reads CAWKTGTSAFF. The CDR3 bases are TGTGCCTGGAAAACCGGGACTAGCGCCTTCTTC. Using reference TRBV30 and TRBJ2-1 for the parts outside the CDR3, the full variable domain is SQTIHQWPATLVQPVGSPLSLECTVEGTSNPNLYWYRQAAGRGLQLLFYSVGIGQISSEVPQNLSASRPQDRQFILSSKKLLLSDSGFYLCAWKTGTSAFFGPGTRLTVL.

V is TRBV27 and J is TRBJ2-1; 13 bases agree with TRBD2. CDR1 and CDR2 from the germline V gene are MNHEY and SMNVEV (reference sequence). The length of the CDR3 is 15 residues. J lost 10 bases, V lost 6 bases, and 9 bases had no gene match. CDR3 sequence reads: CASSETSGRAREQFF. CDR3 nucleotide sequence: TGTGCCAGCAGCGAAACTAGCGGGAGGGCCCGGGAGCAGTTCTTC.